This TCR beta chain was identified in a study of shared clonotypes between healthy human individuals. Background on the study: Sampling drew on donors who were a couple of women and a few men aged 18 to 49.

Only in-frame clones appear in the TCRdb table, and some are missing; sequencing was by immunoSEQ multiplex PCR. The sample lists roughly 500,000 clones, roughly 83% occurring once. Germline V gene sequence: CDR1 SGHAT, CDR2 FQNNGV. Between the trimmed V and J ends, which lost 3 bases and 7 bases, there was a span of 10 bases. The CDR3 has 13 amino acids. The gene calls are TRBV11-2 and TRBJ1-3; D gene ambiguous. Specimen: PBMCs. This sequence originates from a middle-aged woman in good health. Some clones in this sample may be carry-over from other donors' samples. The CDR3 is CASSFSLKNTIYF. DNA for the CDR3: TGTGCCAGCAGCTTTAGTTTGAAGAACACCATATATTTT.